These 12 T cell receptor beta chains were all obtained from the same sample, sequenced in a study of T cell responses to AZD1222 COVID-19 vaccine. The assay was immunoSEQ multiplex PCR, and TCRdb's table has in-frame clones only and misses some. There are around 80,000 clones in the sample; around 88% occur only once, and 8.7% lies in the top ten. This specimen consisted of peripheral blood, obtained on day 0 of AZD1222 vaccination. These receptors all stem from an adult in good health.

The chain is built from TRBV9 and TRBJ1-6; D ambiguous. Looked up from germline, CDR1 is SGDLS and CDR2 is YYNGEE. The germline V and J ends were trimmed by 4 bases and 11 bases, with 22 bases remaining between them. The CDR3 runs 16 residues. The CDR3 sequence is CASSLAAGPGSPPLHF. The CDR3 DNA reads as TGTGCCAGCAGCTTAGCGGCCGGCCCGGGGAGCCCACCCCTCCACTTT.

The chain has TRBV12-3 or TRBV12-4 and TRBJ1-2; D remains ambiguous. The CDR3 length is 13 residues. V was cut by 6 bases and J by 5 bases, with 13 bases left in between. This CDR3 reads CASSFMGAYGYTF. The CDR3 DNA reads as TGTGCCAGCAGCTTCATGGGAGCTTATGGCTACACCTTC.

The CDR3 sequence is CASSPKQRGGYEQFF. The CDR3 region has the DNA TGTGCCAGTAGCCCGAAGCAGCGGGGGGGCTATGAGCAGTTCTTC. The V gene is TRBV19, the J gene TRBJ2-1, with 10 bases identical to TRBD2. CDR1 and CDR2 (germline): LNHDA, SQIVND (reference sequence). V was pared by 6 bases and J by 8 bases, with 10 bases of the junction left unmatched. The CDR3 is 15 amino acids.

The chain is built from TRBV27 and TRBJ2-5; D perhaps matches TRBD2 (6 bases). The CDR3 sequence is 13 residues long. Germline-derived CDR1 and CDR2 are MNHEY and SMNVEV (reference sequence). Trimming took off 1 base at V and 5 bases at J, with 8 bases between the two ends. The CDR3 reads CASSLWGTETQYF. The DNA for the CDR3 is TGTGCCAGCAGTTTATGGGGGACTGAGACCCAGTACTTC.

The table lists this clone with a few counts. The chain links TRBV7-3 to TRBJ2-1; D is uncertain. The CDR3 sequence is 15 residues long. Germline V gives CDR1 SGHTA, CDR2 FQGTGA. Trimming cost V 1 base and J 7 bases, with 14 bases left between them. CDR3 nucleotide sequence: TGTGCCAGCAGCTTAAGGCTGGTAGATCCAAATGAGCAGTTCTTC. Amino acids: CASSLRLVDPNEQFF.

V usage is TRBV27 and J usage is TRBJ1-2, with TRBD1 matching over 9 bases. J lost 8 bases, V lost 4 bases, and 8 bases had no gene match. CDR3 length: 14 residues. CDR1 MNHEY and CDR2 SMNVEV come from the germline V gene (reference sequence). The DNA of the CDR3 is TGTGCCAGCAGTTCCAACAGGGGGCGTCGGGGCTACACCTTC. It translates to CASSSNRGRRGYTF.

This chain connects TRBV19 to TRBJ1-1; possible D gene TRBD1, 6 bases. The germline V gene has CDR1 LNHDA and CDR2 SQIVND (reference sequence). The CDR3 length is 13 residues. V lost 8 bases and J lost 4, with 14 bases in between. The CDR3 spells CASWLQGSTEAFF. In DNA, the CDR3 is TGTGCCAGTTGGTTACAGGGTAGCACTGAAGCTTTCTTT.

This chain joins TRBV27 and TRBJ2-2, with D possibly TRBD1 on 6 matching bases. V dropped 4 bases and J dropped 8 bases, with 8 bases sitting between them. CDR3 length: 12 residues. CDR1 and CDR2 (germline): MNHEY, SMNVEV (reference sequence). Here the CDR3 reads CASSSGTGELFF. Here the CDR3 DNA reads TGTGCCAGCAGTTCCGGGACAGGGGAGCTGTTTTTT.

The V and J genes are TRBV28 and TRBJ2-5; no clear D. The V end was cut by 7 bases, the J end by 0 bases, with 9 bases between. This CDR3 has 13 amino acids. Germline assignment: CDR1 MDHEN and CDR2 SYDVKM. As DNA, the CDR3 is TGTGCCAGCACCCTACAGTACCAAGAGACCCAGTACTTC. Protein: CASTLQYQETQYF.

The chain carries TRBV27 and TRBJ1-1; no firm D call. CDR1 MNHEY and CDR2 SMNVEV come from the germline V gene (reference sequence). V lost 6 bases, J lost 11 bases, and 13 bases lay in between. This CDR3 region has 11 residues. In nucleotides, the CDR3 is TGTGCCAGCAGCCGAGACCGGAGGGCTTTCTTT. Encoded protein: CASSRDRRAFF.

The chain couples TRBV3-1 (or the pseudogene TRBV3-2) to TRBJ1-5; 8 bases match TRBD1. The germline V gene encodes CDR1 LGHDT and CDR2 YNNKEL (reference sequence). Losses at the gene ends were 4 bases for V and 1 base for J; bases not matched to a gene: 6. The CDR3 is made up of 16 amino acids. The CDR3 loop is CASSPQGALSNQPQHF. CDR3 coding DNA: TGTGCCAGCAGCCCTCAGGGGGCCTTGAGCAATCAGCCCCAGCATTTT.

The chain uses TRBV19 and TRBJ1-1, with a possible D match to TRBD1 (6 bases). The CDR3 is 15 residues long. Trimming stripped 2 bases from V and 0 bases from J, with 10 bases between. CDR1 LNHDA and CDR2 SQIVND come from the germline V gene (reference sequence). The CDR3 reads CASSIYRGLNTEAFF. The CDR3 DNA is TGTGCCAGTAGTATATACCGGGGGCTGAACACTGAAGCTTTCTTT.